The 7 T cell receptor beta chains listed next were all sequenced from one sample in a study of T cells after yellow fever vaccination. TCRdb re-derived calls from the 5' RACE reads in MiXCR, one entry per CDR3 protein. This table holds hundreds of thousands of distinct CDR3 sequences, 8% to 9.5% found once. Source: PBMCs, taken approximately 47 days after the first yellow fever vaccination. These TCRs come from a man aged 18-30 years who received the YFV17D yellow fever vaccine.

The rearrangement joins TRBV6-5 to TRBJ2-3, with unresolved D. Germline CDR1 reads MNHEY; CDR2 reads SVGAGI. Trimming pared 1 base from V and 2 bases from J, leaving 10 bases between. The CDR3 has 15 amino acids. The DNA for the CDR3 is TGTGCCAGCAGTTACTTTCCGAGCGACACAGATACGCAGTATTTT. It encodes CASSYFPSDTDTQYF.

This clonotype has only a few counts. The CDR3 here is CASSERPPRNTEAFF. The CDR3, as DNA: TGCGCCAGCAGCGAGCGGCCGCCGAGGAACACTGAAGCTTTCTTT. This rearrangement joins TRBV5-1 to TRBJ1-1; no firm D call. The CDR3 spans 15 residues. Deletions cut 4 bases from V and 1 base from J, with 14 bases between. CDR1 and CDR2 (germline): SGHRS, YFSETQ.

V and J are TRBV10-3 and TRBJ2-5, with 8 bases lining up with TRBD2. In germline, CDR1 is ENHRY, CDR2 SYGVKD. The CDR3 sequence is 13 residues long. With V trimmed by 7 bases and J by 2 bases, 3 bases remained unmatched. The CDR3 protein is CAIKGGGQETQYF. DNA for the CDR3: TGTGCCATCAAGGGCGGGGGGCAAGAGACCCAGTACTTC.

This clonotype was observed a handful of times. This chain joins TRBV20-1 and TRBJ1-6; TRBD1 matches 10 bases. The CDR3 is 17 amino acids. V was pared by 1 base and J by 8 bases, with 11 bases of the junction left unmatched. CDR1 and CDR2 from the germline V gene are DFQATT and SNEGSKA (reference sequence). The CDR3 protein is CSARGGGQGVRYSPLHF. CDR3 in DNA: TGCAGTGCTAGAGGCGGAGGACAGGGGGTTCGATATTCACCCCTCCACTTT.

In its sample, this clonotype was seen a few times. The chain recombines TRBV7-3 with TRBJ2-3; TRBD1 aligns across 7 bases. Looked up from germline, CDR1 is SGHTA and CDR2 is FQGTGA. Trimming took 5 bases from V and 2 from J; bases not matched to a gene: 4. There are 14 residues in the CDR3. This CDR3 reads CASSQGQITDTQYF. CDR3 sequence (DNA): TGTGCCAGCAGCCAGGGACAGATCACAGATACGCAGTATTTT.

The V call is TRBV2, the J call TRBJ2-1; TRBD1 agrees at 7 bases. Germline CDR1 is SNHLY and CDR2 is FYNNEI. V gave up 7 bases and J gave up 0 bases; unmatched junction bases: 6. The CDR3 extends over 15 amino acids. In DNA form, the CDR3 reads TGTGCCAGCAAGACGGACAGGAGCTCCTACAATGAGCAGTTCTTC. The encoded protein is CASKTDRSSYNEQFF.

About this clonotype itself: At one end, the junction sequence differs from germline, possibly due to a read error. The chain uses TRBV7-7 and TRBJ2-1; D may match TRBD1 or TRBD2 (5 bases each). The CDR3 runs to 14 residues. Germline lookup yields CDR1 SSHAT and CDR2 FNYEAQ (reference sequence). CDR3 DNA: TGTGCTAGCAGCCCCCAGGTATCCGGGGACGAGCAGTTCTTC. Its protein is CASSPQVSGDEQFF.